Shown below are 20 T cell receptor beta chains from a single sample sequenced in a study of blood T cell repertoires in COVID-19. The method was immunoSEQ multiplex PCR; TCRdb's version includes in-frame clones alone and lacks a portion of them. The top ten clones hold 2.6% of a sample with 130,000 to 150,000 clones, approximately 81% of them seen once. Input material: peripheral blood. The origin of the receptors is a human donor with acute or convalescent COVID-19. The donor label of this sample is uncertain.

This chain joins TRBV12-5 and TRBJ1-1; D is undetermined. The CDR3 is 11 residues long. V was clipped by 6 bases and J by 5 bases, with 7 bases between them. Germline V gene sequence: CDR1 LGHNT, CDR2 FRNRAP. The CDR3 region has the DNA TGTGCTAGTGGCGCGGGGACTGAAGCTTTCTTT. Translated: CASGAGTEAFF.

The chain has TRBV5-1 and TRBJ2-5, with 10 positions matching TRBD1. Germline lookup yields CDR1 SGHRS and CDR2 YFSETQ. V lost 0 bases and J lost 1; bases outside the gene matches: 6. The CDR3 runs to 17 residues. The CDR3 DNA reads as TGCGCCAGCAGCTTGGGAGGCTGGACAGGGGGCCAAGAGACCCAGTACTTC. This translates into CASSLGGWTGGQETQYF.

This sequence joins TRBV6-5 and TRBJ1-4; tentatively, D is TRBD1 (5 bases). Germline V gives CDR1 MNHEY, CDR2 SVGAGI. With 2 bases removed from V and 8 bases from J, the gap between germline ends came to 15 bases. The CDR3 runs 15 residues. The CDR3 loop is CASSYGGGDAEKLFF. In nucleotides, the CDR3 is TGTGCCAGCAGTTACGGCGGAGGGGACGCGGAAAAACTGTTTTTT.

This clone has just a few counts. The chain couples TRBV7-2 to TRBJ2-7; D gene ambiguous. V lost 5 bases and J lost 0, with 11 bases in between. This CDR3 has 14 residues. The germline V gene encodes CDR1 SGHTA and CDR2 FQGNSA. The CDR3 protein is CASSNGGRSYEQYF. In nucleotides, the CDR3 is TGTGCCAGCAGCAACGGTGGGCGCTCCTACGAGCAGTACTTC.

This chain connects TRBV27 to TRBJ1-5; TRBD1 is a possible D gene (5 bases). The CDR3 has 14 amino acids. Germline-derived CDR1 and CDR2 are MNHEY and SMNVEV (reference sequence). V lost 2 bases and J 4 bases, leaving 9 bases between the germline ends. This chain's CDR3 is CASSLAGWNQPQHF. The CDR3 DNA reads as TGTGCCAGCAGTTTAGCAGGGTGGAATCAGCCCCAGCATTTT.

The genes are TRBV11-3 and TRBJ2-1; D possibly corresponds to TRBD2 (6 bases). The CDR3 is 15 residues long. Trimming removed 4 bases at V and 0 bases at J, with 10 bases between. Germline lookup yields CDR1 SGHNT and CDR2 YENEEA. This chain's CDR3 is CASSWRESSYNEQFF. CDR3 nucleotide sequence: TGTGCCAGCAGCTGGCGGGAAAGCTCCTACAATGAGCAGTTCTTC.

This chain connects TRBV7-9 to TRBJ1-2; TRBD1 might be the D (6 bases). V was clipped by 6 bases and J by 3 bases, with 23 bases between them. Germline CDR1 is SEHNR and CDR2 is FQNEAQ (reference sequence). The CDR3 length is 17 residues. The CDR3 here is CASRPRPGTTLHYGYTF. CDR3 sequence (DNA): TGTGCCAGCAGACCCCGCCCCGGGACAACTCTACACTATGGCTACACCTTC. The full variable domain, its missing parts supplied by reference TRBV7-9 and TRBJ1-2, is DTGVSQNPRHKITKRGQNVTFRCDPISEHNRLYWYRQTLGQGPEFLTYFQNEAQLEKSRLLSDRFSAERPKGSFSTLEIQRTEQGDSAMYLCASRPRPGTTLHYGYTFGSGTRLTVV.

This chain uses TRBV6-5 with TRBJ1-1; 10 bases align to TRBD1. This CDR3 contains 15 residues. V gave up 2 bases and J gave up 7 bases; unmatched junction bases: 7. Germline V gene sequence: CDR1 MNHEY, CDR2 SVGAGI. As DNA, the CDR3 is TGTGCCAGCAGTTACGAAGGGACAGGGGTAATTGAAGCTTTCTTT. Residues: CASSYEGTGVIEAFF.

The rearrangement uses TRBV9 and TRBJ1-2, with TRBD1 matching 8 bases. V was clipped by 3 bases and J by 3 bases; unmatched bases: 4. The germline CDR1 and CDR2 sequences are SGDLS and YYNGEE. The CDR3 consists of 14 residues. The CDR3: CASSATTGDYGYTF. CDR3 sequence (DNA): TGTGCCAGCAGCGCGACGACAGGGGACTATGGCTACACCTTC.

The genes are TRBV5-1 and TRBJ2-2; 8 bases agree with TRBD2. The CDR3 extends over 16 amino acids. Germline lookup yields CDR1 SGHRS and CDR2 YFSETQ. With V trimmed by 1 base and J by 6 bases, 8 bases remained unmatched. The CDR3 loop reads CASSLSGLGQAGELFF. Here the CDR3 DNA reads TGCGCCAGCAGCTTGTCGGGACTAGGACAAGCCGGGGAGCTGTTTTTT.

The chain is built from TRBV10-3 and TRBJ1-1, with D possibly matching TRBD1 (6 bases). The CDR3 extends over 15 amino acids. Germline V gene data show CDR1 as ENHRY and CDR2 as SYGVKD. V shed 4 bases and J shed 0 bases, with 12 bases lying between them. The chain's CDR3 is CAISAIGGVNTEAFF. The CDR3, as DNA: TGTGCCATCAGTGCGATAGGGGGGGTGAACACTGAAGCTTTCTTT.

The chain uses TRBV2 and TRBJ1-1; 7 bases are shared with TRBD1. Germline V gene sequence: CDR1 SNHLY, CDR2 FYNNEI. CDR3 size: 14 residues. With 6 bases clipped from V and 7 bases from J, the junction kept 11 bases outside the gene matches. Here the CDR3 reads CASSPGQEISEAFF. In DNA, the CDR3 is TGTGCCAGCAGCCCAGGACAGGAGATCAGTGAAGCTTTCTTT.

This chain joins TRBV28 and TRBJ1-6, with TRBD1 as a possible D gene (6 bases). Germline values: CDR1 MDHEN, CDR2 SYDVKM. CDR3 length: 15 amino acids. The V gene lost 9 bases and the J gene lost 7 bases, with 19 bases spanning the gap. CDR3 nucleotides: TGTGCCAGTAGGTCCCGGTGGGGGCCGAATTCACCCCTCCACTTT. It yields the protein CASRSRWGPNSPLHF.

The V call is TRBV30, the J call TRBJ2-3, with D unclear. V was cut by 0 bases and J by 2 bases, with 9 bases left in between. The CDR3 is made up of 14 amino acids. Germline values: CDR1 GTSNPN, CDR2 SVGIG (reference sequence). CDR3 in DNA: TGTGCCTGGAGTGTACGTCAGAACACAGATACGCAGTATTTT. Amino acid sequence: CAWSVRQNTDTQYF.

The J gene is TRBJ2-2, the V gene TRBV5-4, with 12 bases aligning to TRBD1. Germline CDR1 and CDR2: SGHNT and YYREEE (reference sequence). J lost 6 bases, V lost 0 bases, and 0 bases had no gene match. The CDR3 runs 15 residues. CDR3 region: CASSLGDRGPGELFF. CDR3 nucleotide sequence: TGTGCCAGCAGCTTGGGGGACAGGGGGCCCGGGGAGCTGTTTTTT.

In its sample, this clone was seen once. V gene TRBV6-5 combines with J gene TRBJ1-2; the match to TRBD1 covers 7 bases. Per germline, CDR1 MNHEY and CDR2 SVGAGI. The V and J ends lost 5 bases and 8 bases, in that order; junction bases with no gene match: 8. The CDR3 contains 13 residues. Here the CDR3 DNA reads TGTGCCAGCAGTCCTACCGGGACAGAGGGCTACACCTTC. Encoded protein: CASSPTGTEGYTF.

This rearrangement joins TRBV6-5 to TRBJ2-1; 7 bases are a match to TRBD1. Germline V lookup: CDR1 MNHEY, CDR2 SVGAGI. The CDR3 runs to 16 residues. The junction had 10 bases not matched to a gene; V was cut back by 0 bases and J by 8 bases. In DNA, the CDR3 is TGTGCCAGCAGTTACTCGAGTGCGACAGGGTACCATGAGCAGTTCTTC. Translating gives CASSYSSATGYHEQFF.

This clone occurred a few times. The chain couples TRBV11-1 to TRBJ2-1; 10 bases fit TRBD1. With 5 bases clipped from V and 6 bases from J, the junction kept 7 bases outside the gene matches. The CDR3 runs 15 residues. Germline lookup yields CDR1 SGHAT and CDR2 FQDESV (reference sequence). CDR3 residues: CASSLPTGGSNEQFF. The CDR3 DNA follows: TGTGCCAGCAGCCTACCGACAGGGGGCTCCAATGAGCAGTTCTTC.

The chain recombines TRBV10-1 with TRBJ1-1, with D perhaps TRBD1 (5 bases). The germline gives CDR1 WNHNN, CDR2 SYGVQD (reference sequence). This CDR3 comprises 18 residues. With 2 bases removed from V and 4 bases from J, the gap between germline ends came to 23 bases. The CDR3, as DNA: TGCGCCAGCAGTGAGGTTTCAGGGAGCATTCGGGGGTCCACTGAAGCTTTCTTT. Its protein is CASSEVSGSIRGSTEAFF.

The chain is built from TRBV28 and TRBJ1-1, with 7 bases lining up with TRBD1. Trimming took 3 bases from V and 2 from J; bases not matched to a gene: 6. Germline V gene data show CDR1 as MDHEN and CDR2 as SYDVKM. This CDR3 is 15 amino acids long. The chain's CDR3 is CASSFNAGGNTEAFF. CDR3 DNA: TGTGCCAGCAGTTTTAATGCAGGGGGAAACACTGAAGCTTTCTTT.